The entry below describes one T cell receptor beta chain. The antigen it recognizes is unknown. Base-call qualities are not available, and no considerably larger clone is one nucleotide away. The data belong to a study of blood T cell repertoires in COVID-19 (TCRdb year 2020). At the level of the whole study: Samples from collaborators originated in the United States, Italy and Spain and spanned both the acute and convalescent phases of COVID-19. HLA class I and class II types, where available, came from metadata supplied by the sample provider rather than from assay-based typing. The repertoires were made available in a free public database intended to serve as a resource for research on the immune response to SARS-CoV-2. The dataset comprised deeply sampled blood TCRbeta repertoires from subjects exposed to, actively infected with, or recovered from COVID-19. The material from the prospective study consisted of cDNA or gDNA derived from T cells, B-cell-depleted T cells, or PBMCs. Samples were obtained from the ongoing ImmuneRACE study (first 160 participants) and from some 1,200 subjects provided by 6 global collaborators. Nearly every sample came with metadata listing a de-identified subject ID, COVID-19 status, age in years and sex.

In Seattle, one collaborating source enrolled patients while the infection was active and tracked those patients longitudinally over the course of disease. Whole blood was collected in K2EDTA tubes by collaborating institutions according to the institutions' own protocols. For TCRbeta analysis, collaborator samples were shipped as frozen whole blood, as isolated PBMCs, or as DNA extracted from either sample type. On the study overall, not on this receptor specifically: Clinical and demographic metadata were provided uncurated, with the amount varying by source and participant.

TCRbeta CDR3 regions were amplified from genomic DNA using the immunoSEQ Assay, a bias-controlled multiplex PCR. The original methods were these. Within the assay, amplification of reference gene primers was used to estimate how many nucleated cells each sample contained. Sequence reads were collapsed and filtered to measure the absolute abundance of every unique TCRbeta CDR3 rearrangement. Productive Simpson clonality was computed per sample as the square root of Simpson's diversity index over productive rearrangements. The immuneACCESS repertoire file appears here via TCRdb, limited to in-frame rearrangements. These files lack a portion of the clones; in checked studies, under half of the deficit traces to unresolved V genes, and the cause of the others is not known. Clonal size and the V and J genes are those of that table, whereas D and trimming came from the DNA. The sample table contains 350,000 or so clones; only one count was recorded for approximately 89% of them. The ten largest account for 1.5% to 2% of the sample.

The CDR3 starts with the cysteine, ends with the phenylalanine, and has 14 residues. Kept here is only the CDR3 DNA, which spans 42 bases and is read in frame from base 1. CDR1 and CDR2 (SGHNT, YENEEA) derive from the germline V gene. V drops 2 bases and J drops 6 bases, leaving 13 bases in between. The chain couples TRBV11-3 to TRBJ1-2; the D gene is perhaps TRBD1, on 6 matching bases. The sequencing input was peripheral blood. The receptor comes from a woman in her 30s with COVID-19, enrolled during active disease. The encoded CDR3 is CASSLRDGGHGYTF. The bases read TGTGCCAGCAGCTTACGGGACGGGGGGCATGGCTACACCTTC.